Listed below are T cell receptor beta chains from one sample, sequenced in a study of identical twins. TCRdb ran MiXCR on the 5' RACE reads and lists one entry per CDR3 protein. The sample shows about 470,000 distinct CDR3 sequences, 24% of them seen only once. The same sample was also studied in work on T cells expressing NK-cell markers.

Sequenced material: CD4+ T cells sorted from blood. The receptors stem from a woman aged 18 to 35 in good health. The CDR3 runs from the conserved cysteine through the conserved F or W.

v_call: TRBV24-1
j_call: TRBJ2-5
cdr3_aa: CATSDSKQGGETQYF

v_call: TRBV6-1
j_call: TRBJ1-3
cdr3_aa: CASESSTGNTIYF

v_call: TRBV27
j_call: TRBJ2-7
cdr3_aa: CASSLMTGTYEQYF

v_call: TRBV5-1
j_call: TRBJ2-1
cdr3_aa: CASSSVSSSYNEQFF

v_call: TRBV6-5
j_call: TRBJ2-7
cdr3_aa: CASSYSGLAGQGGEQYF

v_call: TRBV18
j_call: TRBJ2-1
cdr3_aa: CASSLAGTKNEQFF

v_call: TRBV2
j_call: TRBJ1-1
cdr3_aa: CASSAAGGLTEAFF

v_call: TRBV6-5
j_call: TRBJ2-1
cdr3_aa: CASSYSRAGEQFF

v_call: TRBV15
j_call: TRBJ2-2
cdr3_aa: CATSRGPSSLTGELFF

v_call: TRBV20-1
j_call: TRBJ2-1
cdr3_aa: CSARTAQVTEQFF

v_call: TRBV20-1
j_call: TRBJ2-5
cdr3_aa: CSAPLTGGGETQYF

v_call: TRBV11-2
j_call: TRBJ2-4
cdr3_aa: CASGPMSALAKNIQYF

v_call: TRBV7-2
j_call: TRBJ1-1
cdr3_aa: CASSSQTGTRTEAFF

v_call: TRBV25-1
j_call: TRBJ2-4
cdr3_aa: CASSEDLAGVFPWAENIQYF

v_call: TRBV18
j_call: TRBJ2-3
cdr3_aa: CARRDATDTQYF

v_call: TRBV27
j_call: TRBJ2-7
cdr3_aa: CASSLLLGQGSYEQYF

v_call: TRBV6-2/TRBV6-3
j_call: TRBJ2-2
cdr3_aa: CAGKKGQNTGELFF

v_call: TRBV29-1
j_call: TRBJ2-2
cdr3_aa: CSVVWGGLNTGELFF

v_call: TRBV18
j_call: TRBJ2-7
cdr3_aa: CASSPPGSVEQYF

v_call: TRBV12-3/TRBV12-4
j_call: TRBJ2-7
cdr3_aa: CASSLRRGGRAYEQYF

v_call: TRBV12-3/TRBV12-4
j_call: TRBJ2-2
cdr3_aa: CASRLGQVATGELFF

v_call: TRBV7-8
j_call: TRBJ2-7
cdr3_aa: CASSLTSAGYVQYF

v_call: TRBV7-2
j_call: TRBJ2-2
cdr3_aa: CASSSQVSNTGELFF

v_call: TRBV9
j_call: TRBJ2-7
cdr3_aa: CASSEGPGSTYEQYF

v_call: TRBV30
j_call: TRBJ1-1
cdr3_aa: CAWSVPRVSNTEAFF

v_call: TRBV29-1
j_call: TRBJ1-2
cdr3_aa: CSVDRESYGYTF

v_call: TRBV7-9
j_call: TRBJ2-1
cdr3_aa: CASSSRLAGEQFF

v_call: TRBV3-1
j_call: TRBJ1-2
cdr3_aa: CASSQDAVLGGYTF

v_call: TRBV6-2/TRBV6-3
j_call: TRBJ2-5
cdr3_aa: CASRPDREETQYF

v_call: TRBV10-1
j_call: TRBJ1-2
cdr3_aa: CASSYYRDRGLGGYTF

v_call: TRBV10-3
j_call: TRBJ2-3
cdr3_aa: CAIMKRGRTDTQYF

v_call: TRBV20-1
j_call: TRBJ1-1
cdr3_aa: CSARARVNTEAFF

v_call: TRBV12-3/TRBV12-4
j_call: TRBJ2-3
cdr3_aa: CASSVSTVEGTQYF

v_call: TRBV5-1
j_call: TRBJ2-7
cdr3_aa: CASSPRDRALEQYF

v_call: TRBV10-3
j_call: TRBJ2-5
cdr3_aa: CAIREDAGYQETQYF

v_call: TRBV6-5
j_call: TRBJ2-3
cdr3_aa: CASSYSGRGTDTQYF

v_call: TRBV20-1
j_call: TRBJ2-5
cdr3_aa: CSAIGRQETQYF

v_call: TRBV20-1
j_call: TRBJ1-3
cdr3_aa: CSASQGVTGNTIYF

v_call: TRBV6-5
j_call: TRBJ1-6
cdr3_aa: CASSYSPTGENASPLHF

v_call: TRBV5-1
j_call: TRBJ2-5
cdr3_aa: CASSLEGGAEETQYF

v_call: TRBV7-2
j_call: TRBJ1-5
cdr3_aa: CASSFHGIANNQPQHF

v_call: TRBV7-6
j_call: TRBJ2-6
cdr3_aa: CASSSPLTFSGANVLTF

v_call: TRBV12-3/TRBV12-4
j_call: TRBJ2-1
cdr3_aa: CASSSTSGRWNEQFF

v_call: TRBV2
j_call: TRBJ2-7
cdr3_aa: CASSDRGDEQYF

v_call: TRBV6-1
j_call: TRBJ2-6
cdr3_aa: CASRPSKGRVISGANVLTF